These 28 T cell receptor beta chains originate from one sample sequenced in a study of Graves' ophthalmopathy and Graves' hyperthyroidism (dated by TCRdb to 2016 to 2018). The run used an Illumina HiSeq 2000. TCR beta CDR3 regions were amplified from RNA transcripts for repertoire sequencing. The first round was an RT-PCR using HTBI primers with the Qiagen OneStep RT-PCR kit, and this first round was followed by a second-round multiplex PCR, then size selection and purification. TCRdb reanalyzed the raw reads on its own, using fastp at Q25 for trimming and MiXCR for clone calling, and kept in-frame beta chains. Identical CDR3 protein sequences are pooled into one entry, listed with their most common genes and DNA. The sample data list around 1.1 million distinct CDR3 sequences, and about 36% of these were observed just once. Jointly, the top ten make up approximately 12% of the sample. The sample was peripheral blood or thyroid tissue (not recorded which). The receptors stem from an adult man with Graves' hyperthyroidism.

The rearrangement uses TRBV4-1 and TRBJ2-7; 9 nucleotides line up with TRBD2. The CDR3 sequence is 16 residues long. CDR1 is MGHRA, CDR2 YSYEKL, per germline. After removal of 2 bases from V and 1 base from J, the junction contained 6 bases not matched to a gene. CDR3 region: CASSQSSSGDSYEQYF. CDR3 in DNA: TGCGCCAGCAGCCAAAGTTCTAGCGGGGATTCCTACGAGCAGTACTTC.

This clonotype was seen a handful of times. The chain uses TRBV20-1 and TRBJ1-2; TRBD1 matches at 7 bases. V lost 0 bases to trimming and J lost 3 bases; unmatched junction nucleotides: 10. Germline V gene sequence: CDR1 DFQATT, CDR2 SNEGSKA (reference sequence). This CDR3 comprises 16 residues. Here the CDR3 DNA reads TGCAGTGCTAGAGACCGGAACCGAGGGGGCCACTATGGCTACACCTTC. Protein product: CSARDRNRGGHYGYTF.

V is TRBV7-8 and J is TRBJ1-5; D unclear. This CDR3 region has 15 residues. Trimming removed 4 bases at V and 0 bases at J, with 10 bases between. Germline CDR1 SGHVS, CDR2 FQNEAQ. Here the CDR3 reads CASSSPPASNQPQHF. The CDR3 DNA reads TGTGCCAGCAGCTCTCCTCCGGCTAGCAATCAGCCCCAGCATTTT.

The chain uses TRBV24-1 and TRBJ2-5, with D possibly being TRBD2 (5 bases). CDR3 length: 14 amino acids. V shed 4 bases and J shed 1 base, with 9 bases lying between them. From germline, CDR1 is KGHDR and CDR2 SFDVKD. CDR3 nucleotide sequence: TGTGCCACCAGTGACCGCAGCGGCCAAGAGACCCAGTACTTC. Protein product: CATSDRSGQETQYF.

The chain carries TRBV10-3 and TRBJ1-5, with D possibly TRBD1 on 5 matching bases. Trimming took 6 bases from V and 5 from J, leaving 11 bases between them. The CDR3 runs to 13 residues. The germline V gene has CDR1 ENHRY and CDR2 SYGVKD. CDR3 sequence: CAISQKGDQPQHF. CDR3 coding DNA: TGTGCCATCAGCCAGAAAGGGGATCAGCCCCAGCATTTT.

The chain is built from TRBV5-1 and TRBJ2-2; weak D call: TRBD2 (10 bases). The V and J ends lost 4 bases and 5 bases respectively, with 24 bases between them. CDR1 SGHRS and CDR2 YFSETQ come from the germline V gene. The CDR3 is 18 amino acids. The CDR3 region is CASSERDRASGGTGELFF. CDR3 bases: TGCGCCAGCAGCGAAAGGGACAGGGCTAGCGGGGGAACCGGGGAGCTGTTTTTT.

This clonotype was counted many times. The genes are TRBV5-8 and TRBJ1-1; D is uncertain. Trimming removed 1 base from V and 2 bases from J, with 12 bases in between. The V gene's germline CDR1 is SGHTS and CDR2 YDEGEE. This CDR3 has 15 amino acids. This CDR3 reads CASSLYSQINTEAFF. The DNA of the CDR3 is TGTGCCAGCAGCTTGTATAGTCAGATCAACACTGAAGCTTTCTTT.

This clonotype was detected many times. The chain combines TRBV15 with TRBJ1-1; D not certain. Between the trimmed V and J ends, which lost 0 bases and 2 bases, there was a span of 10 bases. Germline values: CDR1 LNHNV, CDR2 YYDKDF (reference sequence). This CDR3 has 15 residues. The DNA of the CDR3 is TGTGCCACCAGCAGAGATCTGGAGATTAACACTGAAGCTTTCTTT. Translation: CATSRDLEINTEAFF. Based on the CDR3 plus reference TRBV15 and TRBJ1-1, the full variable domain is DAMVIQNPRYQVTQFGKPVTLSCSQTLNHNVMYWYQQKSSQAPKLLFHYYDKDFNNEADTPDNFQSRRPNTSFCFLDIRSPGLGDTAMYLCATSRDLEINTEAFFGQGTRLTVV.

This clonotype was recorded many times. The chain couples TRBV7-8 to TRBJ2-7; tentatively, D is TRBD2 (6 bases). V was cut by 5 bases and J by 12 bases, with 20 bases left in between. Germline CDR1 SGHVS, CDR2 FQNEAQ. This CDR3 comprises 13 residues. The CDR3 DNA sequence: TGTGCCAGCAGCCCATTATTAGCGGAGGGGTTGTACTTC. It codes for CASSPLLAEGLYF.

The gene calls are TRBV7-2 and TRBJ1-4; TRBD1 is a possible D gene (6 bases). Germline CDR1 and CDR2: SGHTA and FQGNSA. The CDR3 loop spans 13 amino acids. V lost 10 bases to trimming and J lost 3 bases, with 12 bases between them. The chain's CDR3 is CATRQGSNEKLFF. The DNA of the CDR3 is TGTGCCACCCGGCAGGGGTCTAATGAAAAACTGTTTTTT.

Of note for this clonotype: With a much larger clone just one base away, this may be a read error. The V gene is TRBV5-1, the J gene TRBJ1-5; the D is unclear. The CDR3 has 14 residues. Per germline, CDR1 SGHRS and CDR2 YFSETQ. Trimming took 5 bases from V and 5 from J, leaving 14 bases between them. This chain's CDR3 is CASRLDLSDQPQHF. Written as DNA, the CDR3 is TGCGCCAGCAGGCTAGACTTGTCCGATCAGCCCCAGCATTTT. The full variable domain, its missing parts supplied by reference TRBV5-1 and TRBJ1-5, is KAGVTQTPRYLIKTRGQQVTLSCSPISGHRSVSWYQQTPGQGLQFLFEYFSETQRNKGNFPGRFSGRQFSNSRSEMNVSTLELGDSALYLCASRLDLSDQPQHFGDGTRLSIL.

In the case of this clonotype: A much larger clone lies one base from this, so it may be a read error. The J gene is TRBJ2-7, the V gene TRBV29-1, with D possibly being TRBD1 (6 bases). Germline values: CDR1 SQVTM, CDR2 ANQGSEA. The germline V and J ends were trimmed by 7 bases and 4 bases, with 17 bases remaining between them. This CDR3 has 13 amino acids. The CDR3 here is CSAEQGMGYEQYF. CDR3 bases: TGCAGCGCAGAACAGGGAATGGGGTACGAGCAGTACTTC.

The sample holds many counts of this clonotype. The chain joins TRBV20-1 to TRBJ2-7; the match to TRBD2 covers 13 bases. This CDR3 has 14 residues. Per the germline V gene, CDR1 is DFQATT and CDR2 is SNEGSKA (reference sequence). V gave up 3 bases and J gave up 4 bases; unmatched junction bases: 3. CDR3 sequence reads: CSARRTSGSYEQYF. Here the CDR3 DNA reads TGCAGTGCTAGGAGGACTAGCGGGAGTTACGAGCAGTACTTC.

This clonotype was recorded a few times. The J gene is TRBJ2-7, the V gene TRBV13, with D possibly called TRBD1 or TRBD2 (5 bases each). The germline CDR1 and CDR2 sequences are PRHDT and FYEKMQ (reference sequence). V dropped 5 bases and J dropped 6 bases, with 17 bases sitting between them. CDR3 length equals 14 residues. The CDR3 is CASSAPGPLREQYF. As DNA, the CDR3 is TGTGCCAGCAGCGCCCCGGGACCCCTGCGCGAGCAGTACTTC.

About this clonotype itself: A much larger clone differs by one base, so this may be a read error. This rearrangement joins TRBV5-1 to TRBJ1-3; D uncertain. The germline CDR1 and CDR2 sequences are SGHRS and YFSETQ. The CDR3 has 15 amino acids. CDR3 protein: CASSLTPGSGDTIYF. Here the CDR3 DNA reads TGCGCCAGCAGCTTGACTCCAGGCTCTGGAGACACCATATATTTT.

This clonotype was observed a few times. Given a much more abundant clone one base away, this may be a read error. The chain couples TRBV7-2 to TRBJ2-7; 7 bases are a match to TRBD1. The junction had 2 bases not matched to a gene; V was cut back by 0 bases and J by 3 bases. This CDR3 is 14 amino acids long. CDR1 is SGHTA, CDR2 FQGNSA, per germline. The CDR3 DNA reads TGTGCCAGCAGCTTAGCGGACAGGAACTACGAGCAGTACTTC. Translation: CASSLADRNYEQYF.

The V call is TRBV9, the J call TRBJ2-3; TRBD2 is a possible D gene (5 bases). The CDR3 extends over 15 amino acids. Germline CDR1 and CDR2: SGDLS and YYNGEE. The ends were cut back, 1 base at V and 0 bases at J, with 9 bases in the middle. The CDR3 loop reads CASSVRGTSTDTQYF. The CDR3 region has the DNA TGTGCCAGCAGCGTACGGGGAACTAGCACAGATACGCAGTATTTT.

This chain links TRBV25-1 with TRBJ1-1; D gene unclear. V was pared by 6 bases and J by 0 bases, with 17 bases between. The CDR3 loop spans 16 amino acids. CDR1 MGHDK and CDR2 SYGVNS come from the germline V gene. The CDR3 here is CASSPTTGRVNTEAFF. The CDR3 nucleotides are TGTGCCAGCAGCCCTACGACGGGGAGGGTGAACACTGAAGCTTTCTTT.

CDR3 nucleotide sequence: TGCGCCAGCAGCCAAATTAGCGGGAGTCCTGGCGGGGAGCTGTTTTTT. Amino acid sequence: CASSQISGSPGGELFF. The rearrangement uses TRBV4-3 and TRBJ2-2, with 9 bases aligning to TRBD2. Germline values: CDR1 LGHNA, CDR2 YSLEER. Losses at the gene ends were 2 bases for V and 7 bases for J; bases not matched to a gene: 8. The CDR3 runs to 16 residues.

This clonotype was picked up many times. V usage is TRBV7-8 and J usage is TRBJ2-7; 7 nucleotides align to TRBD1. CDR1 SGHVS and CDR2 FQNEAQ come from the germline V gene. This CDR3 spans 15 amino acids. J gave up 2 bases and V 1 base, and 5 bases lay outside the gene matches. The CDR3 reads CASSLEWDSTYEQYF. The CDR3 nucleotides are TGTGCCAGCAGCTTAGAGTGGGACAGCACCTACGAGCAGTACTTC.

This chain uses TRBV9 with TRBJ2-2; 10 bases fit TRBD1. The CDR3 is made up of 18 amino acids. The germline V gene has CDR1 SGDLS and CDR2 YYNGEE. V shed 4 bases and J 3 bases; nucleotides not matched to a gene: 12. CDR3: CASSCCLWGTGDTGELFF. Here the CDR3 DNA reads TGTGCCAGCAGCTGCTGCTTATGGGGGACAGGGGACACCGGGGAGCTGTTTTTT.

This clonotype has more than one count but fewer than ten. An end of the junction does not agree with germline; a read error may underlie this. This chain connects TRBV13 to TRBJ2-7; perhaps TRBD1 as D (6 bases). The CDR3 runs to 15 residues. Per the germline V gene, CDR1 is PRHDT and CDR2 is FYEKMQ (reference sequence). The CDR3 sequence is CASSFRDTEEDEQYF. In DNA, the CDR3 is TGTGCCAGCAGCTTCCGGGACACTGAGGAGGACGAGCAATACTTC.

This clonotype was seen at least ten times. The J gene is TRBJ1-5, the V gene TRBV9; D uncertain. V lost 0 bases and J 3 bases, leaving 10 bases between the germline ends. Per germline, CDR1 SGDLS and CDR2 YYNGEE. This CDR3 contains 15 residues. In DNA form, the CDR3 reads TGTGCCAGCAGCGTAGGTACGGGGATCAATCAGCCCCAGCATTTT. As protein: CASSVGTGINQPQHF.

This clonotype was counted at least ten times. The chain couples TRBV7-2 to TRBJ2-5; 8 bases map to TRBD1. The CDR3 extends over 14 amino acids. V lost 5 bases and J lost 7; bases outside the gene matches: 9. The germline gives CDR1 SGHTA, CDR2 FQGNSA. CDR3 in DNA: TGTGCCAGCAGCCCGGGACAGGCATTCGGGACCCAGTACTTC. The encoded protein is CASSPGQAFGTQYF.

In its sample, this clonotype was seen many times. The chain links TRBV19 to TRBJ1-2; 9 bases fit TRBD1. Germline V gene lookup returns CDR1 LNHDA and CDR2 SQIVND (reference sequence). The CDR3 contains 14 residues. Trimming at V came to 7 bases and at J to 3 bases, leaving 6 bases not matched to a gene. CDR3 nucleotides: TGTGCCAGTACCCCCCGGGACAGGGACTATGGCTACACCTTC. It specifies CASTPRDRDYGYTF.

In its sample, this clonotype was seen many times. CDR3 loop: CASKESSYNSPLHF. DNA for the CDR3: TGTGCCAGTAAGGAGAGCTCCTATAATTCACCCCTCCACTTT. V and J are TRBV19 and TRBJ1-6, with D uncertain. The CDR3 contains 14 residues. CDR1 and CDR2 (germline): LNHDA, SQIVND (reference sequence). Between the trimmed V and J ends, which lost 7 bases and 0 bases, there was a span of 7 bases.

The CDR3 bases are TGTGCCAGCAGCTTAGTTGAGGTCTATGGCTACACCTTC. Its translation is CASSLVEVYGYTF. J is TRBJ1-2 and V is TRBV7-9; D remains unclear. This CDR3 has 13 residues. Deletions cut 1 base from V and 4 bases from J, with 7 bases between. The germline V gene has CDR1 SEHNR and CDR2 FQNEAQ (reference sequence).

This clonotype was counted many times. The V and J genes are TRBV5-1 and TRBJ1-6, with D perhaps TRBD1 (6 bases). V dropped 0 bases and J dropped 11 bases, with 12 bases sitting between them. The CDR3 totals 14 residues. CDR1 and CDR2 from the germline V gene are SGHRS and YFSETQ. CDR3 region: CASSLGQGYTPLHF. The CDR3 DNA reads TGCGCCAGCAGCTTGGGGCAGGGGTATACACCCCTCCACTTT.